This T cell receptor beta chain comes out of a study of blood T cell repertoires in COVID-19. Turning to the study itself: The study drew acute and convalescent COVID-19 samples from the United States, Italy and Spain. Sample material is recorded as cDNA or gDNA derived from T cells, B-cell-depleted T cells, or PBMCs.

Libraries were prepared by immunoSEQ multiplex PCR; TCRdb keeps only in-frame clonotypes and omits some of them. This sample has fewer than 70,000 clones, with over 75% found just once. The sample was peripheral blood. This receptor was taken from a man aged 50-59 years with acute or convalescent COVID-19.

In DNA form, the CDR3 reads TGTGCCAGGGACACAGGGCTCCAAGAGACCCAGTACTTC. It encodes CARDTGLQETQYF. The chain couples TRBV2 to TRBJ2-5, with D perhaps matching TRBD1 (6 bases). V gave up 9 bases and J gave up 1 base, with 12 bases separating them. This CDR3 comprises 13 residues. Per germline, CDR1 SNHLY and CDR2 FYNNEI.